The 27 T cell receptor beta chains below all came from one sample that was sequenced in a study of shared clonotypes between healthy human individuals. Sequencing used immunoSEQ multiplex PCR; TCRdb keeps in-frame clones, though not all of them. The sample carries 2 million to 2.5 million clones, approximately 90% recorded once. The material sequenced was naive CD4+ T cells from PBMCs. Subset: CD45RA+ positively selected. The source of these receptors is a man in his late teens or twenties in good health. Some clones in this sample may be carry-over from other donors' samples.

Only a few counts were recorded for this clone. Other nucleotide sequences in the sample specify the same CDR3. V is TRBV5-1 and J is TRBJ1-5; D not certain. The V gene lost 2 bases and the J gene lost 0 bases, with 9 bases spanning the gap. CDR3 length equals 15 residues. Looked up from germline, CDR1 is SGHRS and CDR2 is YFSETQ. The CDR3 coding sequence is TGCGCCAGCAGCTTAGATAGCCCTAGCAATCAGCCCCAGCATTTT. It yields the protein CASSLDSPSNQPQHF. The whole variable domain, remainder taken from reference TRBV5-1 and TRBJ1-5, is KAGVTQTPRYLIKTRGQQVTLSCSPISGHRSVSWYQQTPGQGLQFLFEYFSETQRNKGNFPGRFSGRQFSNSRSEMNVSTLELGDSALYLCASSLDSPSNQPQHFGDGTRLSIL.

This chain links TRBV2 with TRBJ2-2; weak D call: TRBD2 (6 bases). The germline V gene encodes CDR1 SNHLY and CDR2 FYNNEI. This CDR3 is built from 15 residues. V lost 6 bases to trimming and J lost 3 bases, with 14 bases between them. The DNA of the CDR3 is TGTGCCAGCAGATTAGAGATAGCGGACACCGGGGAGCTGTTTTTT. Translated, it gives CASRLEIADTGELFF.

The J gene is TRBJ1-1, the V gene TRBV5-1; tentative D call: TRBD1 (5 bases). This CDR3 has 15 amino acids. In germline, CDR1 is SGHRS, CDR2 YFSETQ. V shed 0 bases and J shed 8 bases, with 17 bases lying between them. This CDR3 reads CASSLGTKPPAEAFF. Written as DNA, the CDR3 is TGCGCCAGCAGCTTGGGGACAAAACCTCCTGCCGAAGCTTTCTTT.

CDR3 in DNA: TGTGCCAGCAGCTTGGCCCTTATTAAGGGAAACGGGGAGCTGTTTTTT. It codes for CASSLALIKGNGELFF. J is TRBJ2-2 and V is TRBV5-4; no firm D call. In germline, CDR1 is SGHNT, CDR2 YYREEE (reference sequence). Trimming cost V 0 bases and J 7 bases, with 16 bases left between them. The CDR3 covers 16 residues.

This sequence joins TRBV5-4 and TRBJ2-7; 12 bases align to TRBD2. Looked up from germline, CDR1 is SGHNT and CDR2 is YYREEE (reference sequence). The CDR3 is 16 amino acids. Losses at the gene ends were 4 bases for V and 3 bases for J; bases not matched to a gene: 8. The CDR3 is CASSLPTSGRVYEQYF. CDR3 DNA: TGTGCCAGCAGCCTCCCGACTAGCGGGAGAGTCTACGAGCAGTACTTC.

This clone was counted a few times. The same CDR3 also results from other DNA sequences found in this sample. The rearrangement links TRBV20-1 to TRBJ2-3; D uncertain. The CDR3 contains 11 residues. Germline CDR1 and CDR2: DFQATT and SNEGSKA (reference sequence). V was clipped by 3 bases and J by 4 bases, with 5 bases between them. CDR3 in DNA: TGCAGTGCTAGGAGATCAGATACGCAGTATTTT. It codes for CSARRSDTQYF.

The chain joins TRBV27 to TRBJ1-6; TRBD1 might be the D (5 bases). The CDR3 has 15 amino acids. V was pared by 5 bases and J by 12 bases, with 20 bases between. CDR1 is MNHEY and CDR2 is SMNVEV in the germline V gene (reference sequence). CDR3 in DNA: TGTGCCAGCAGTACCCCAGGGTCCGCGTCGGGACCCCTCCACTTT. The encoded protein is CASSTPGSASGPLHF.

In DNA form, the CDR3 reads TGTGCCAGTAGTAGGGCCTCCGGGGGCCGGTTATTAAGCACTGAAGCTTTCTTT. Protein: CASSRASGGRLLSTEAFF. The rearrangement links TRBV19 to TRBJ1-1, with a tentative D call TRBD1 (6 bases). V dropped 4 bases and J dropped 4 bases, with 25 bases sitting between them. This CDR3 is built from 18 residues. In germline, CDR1 is LNHDA, CDR2 SQIVND (reference sequence).

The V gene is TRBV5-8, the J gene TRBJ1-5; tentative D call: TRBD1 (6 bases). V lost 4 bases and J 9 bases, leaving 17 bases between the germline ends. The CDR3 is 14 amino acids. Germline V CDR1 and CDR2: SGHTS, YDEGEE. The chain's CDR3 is CASSPRGPLRPQHF. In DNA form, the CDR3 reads TGTGCCAGCAGCCCACGGGGGCCCCTTCGGCCCCAGCATTTT.

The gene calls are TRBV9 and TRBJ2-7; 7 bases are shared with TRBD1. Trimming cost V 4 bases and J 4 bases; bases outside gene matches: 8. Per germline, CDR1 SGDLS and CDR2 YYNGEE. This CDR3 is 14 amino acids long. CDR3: CASSPKGQPYEQYF. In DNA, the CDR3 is TGTGCCAGCAGCCCGAAGGGACAGCCTTACGAGCAGTACTTC.

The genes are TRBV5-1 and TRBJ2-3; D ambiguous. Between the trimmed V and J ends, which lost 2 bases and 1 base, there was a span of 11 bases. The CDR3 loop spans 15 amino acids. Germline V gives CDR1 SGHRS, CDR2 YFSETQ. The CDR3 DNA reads TGCGCCAGCAGCTTAGGGCTGCCACGCACAGATACGCAGTATTTT. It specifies CASSLGLPRTDTQYF.

CDR3 nucleotide sequence: TGTGCCAGCAGCCCTGAGCCTGTAGATGAAAAACTGTTTTTT. As protein: CASSPEPVDEKLFF. The V gene is TRBV4-2, the J gene TRBJ1-4; unclear D gene. This CDR3 region has 14 residues. V was pared by 4 bases and J by 6 bases, with 12 bases between. Looked up from germline, CDR1 is LGHNA and CDR2 is YNFKEQ.

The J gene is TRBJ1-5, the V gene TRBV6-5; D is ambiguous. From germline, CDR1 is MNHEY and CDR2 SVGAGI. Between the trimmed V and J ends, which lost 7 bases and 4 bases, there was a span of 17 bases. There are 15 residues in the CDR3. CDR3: CASKDGGIGNQPQHF. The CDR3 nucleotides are TGTGCCAGCAAAGATGGAGGGATAGGAAATCAGCCCCAGCATTTT.

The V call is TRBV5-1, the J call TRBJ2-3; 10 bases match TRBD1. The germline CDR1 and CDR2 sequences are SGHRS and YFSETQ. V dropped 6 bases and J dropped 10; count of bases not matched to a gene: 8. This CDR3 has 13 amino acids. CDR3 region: CASNYGTGEAQYF. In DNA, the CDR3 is TGCGCCAGCAACTACGGGACAGGGGAAGCGCAGTATTTT. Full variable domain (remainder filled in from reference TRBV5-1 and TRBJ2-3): KAGVTQTPRYLIKTRGQQVTLSCSPISGHRSVSWYQQTPGQGLQFLFEYFSETQRNKGNFPGRFSGRQFSNSRSEMNVSTLELGDSALYLCASNYGTGEAQYFGPGTRLTVL.

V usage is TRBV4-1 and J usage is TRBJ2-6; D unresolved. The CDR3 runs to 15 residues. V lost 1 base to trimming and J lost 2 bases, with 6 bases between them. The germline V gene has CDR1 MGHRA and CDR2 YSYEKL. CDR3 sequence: CASSQAQAGANVLTF. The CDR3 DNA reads TGCGCCAGCAGCCAAGCACAAGCTGGGGCCAACGTCCTGACTTTC.

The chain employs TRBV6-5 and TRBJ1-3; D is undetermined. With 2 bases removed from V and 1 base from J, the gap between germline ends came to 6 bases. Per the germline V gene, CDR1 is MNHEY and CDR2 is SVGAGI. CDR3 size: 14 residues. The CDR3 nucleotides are TGTGCCAGCAGTTACCAGCCGTCTGGAAACACCATATATTTT. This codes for CASSYQPSGNTIYF.

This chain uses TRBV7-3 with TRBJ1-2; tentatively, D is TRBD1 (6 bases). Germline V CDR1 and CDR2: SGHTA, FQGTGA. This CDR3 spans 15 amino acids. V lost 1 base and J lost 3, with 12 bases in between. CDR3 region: CASSLIPRGDYGYTF. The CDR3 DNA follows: TGTGCCAGCAGCTTAATACCCAGGGGAGACTATGGCTACACCTTC.

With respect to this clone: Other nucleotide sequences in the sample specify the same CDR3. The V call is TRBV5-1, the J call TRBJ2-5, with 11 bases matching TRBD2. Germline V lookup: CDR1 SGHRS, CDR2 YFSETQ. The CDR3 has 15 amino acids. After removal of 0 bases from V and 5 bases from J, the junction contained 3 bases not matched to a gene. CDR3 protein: CASSLVLAGEETQYF. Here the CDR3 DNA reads TGCGCCAGCAGCTTGGTACTAGCGGGAGAGGAGACCCAGTACTTC.

The CDR3 reads CASSFLGAAYTEAFF. CDR3 sequence (DNA): TGTGCCAGCAGTTTTCTGGGGGCTGCGTACACTGAAGCTTTCTTT. The chain uses TRBV28 and TRBJ1-1, with a weak D call TRBD1 (6 bases). Per germline, CDR1 MDHEN and CDR2 SYDVKM. This CDR3 region has 15 residues. Trimming shortened V by 3 bases and J by 3 bases, and 14 bases separated the two germline ends.

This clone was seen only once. This CDR3 reads CASSSRLAGVGETQYF. The DNA for the CDR3 is TGTGCCAGCAGCTCTCGACTAGCGGGAGTAGGAGAGACCCAGTACTTC. This sequence joins TRBV7-6 and TRBJ2-5; TRBD2 agrees at 12 bases. Germline values: CDR1 SGHVS, CDR2 FNYEAQ. V lost 4 bases to trimming and J lost 4 bases; unmatched junction nucleotides: 7. This CDR3 region has 16 residues.

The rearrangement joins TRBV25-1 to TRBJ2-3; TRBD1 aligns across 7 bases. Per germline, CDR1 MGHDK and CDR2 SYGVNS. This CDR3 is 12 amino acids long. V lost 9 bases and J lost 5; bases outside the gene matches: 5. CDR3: CASQDRLDTQYF. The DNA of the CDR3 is TGTGCCAGTCAGGACAGGTTAGATACGCAGTATTTT.

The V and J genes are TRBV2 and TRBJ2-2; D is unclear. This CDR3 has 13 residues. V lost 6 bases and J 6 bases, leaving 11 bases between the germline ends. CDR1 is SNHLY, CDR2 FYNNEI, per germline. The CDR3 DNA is TGTGCCAGCAGCAGACGGTCACCCGGGGAGCTGTTTTTT. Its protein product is CASSRRSPGELFF.

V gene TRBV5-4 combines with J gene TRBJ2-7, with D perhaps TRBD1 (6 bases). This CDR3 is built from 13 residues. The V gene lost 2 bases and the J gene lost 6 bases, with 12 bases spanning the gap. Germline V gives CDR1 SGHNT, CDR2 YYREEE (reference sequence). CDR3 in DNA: TGTGCCAGCAGCTTTGCAGGGGCACCCGAGCAGTACTTC. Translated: CASSFAGAPEQYF. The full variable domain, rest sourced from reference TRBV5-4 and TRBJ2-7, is ETGVTQSPTHLIKTRGQQVTLRCSSQSGHNTVSWYQQALGQGPQFIFQYYREEENGRGNFPPRFSGLQFPNYSSELNVNALELDDSALYLCASSFAGAPEQYFGPGTRLTVT.

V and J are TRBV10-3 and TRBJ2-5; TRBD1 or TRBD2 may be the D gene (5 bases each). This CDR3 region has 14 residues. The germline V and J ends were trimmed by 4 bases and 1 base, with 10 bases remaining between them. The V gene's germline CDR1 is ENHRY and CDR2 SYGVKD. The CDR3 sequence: CAISAGPRQETQYF. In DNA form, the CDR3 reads TGTGCCATCAGTGCGGGACCCCGCCAAGAGACCCAGTACTTC.

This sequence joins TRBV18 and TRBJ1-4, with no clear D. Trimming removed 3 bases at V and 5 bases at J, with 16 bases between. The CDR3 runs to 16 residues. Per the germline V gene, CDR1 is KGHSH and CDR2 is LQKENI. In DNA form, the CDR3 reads TGTGCCAGCTCACCGCGGCCCCCTGCGTCGAATGAAAAACTGTTTTTT. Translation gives CASSPRPPASNEKLFF.

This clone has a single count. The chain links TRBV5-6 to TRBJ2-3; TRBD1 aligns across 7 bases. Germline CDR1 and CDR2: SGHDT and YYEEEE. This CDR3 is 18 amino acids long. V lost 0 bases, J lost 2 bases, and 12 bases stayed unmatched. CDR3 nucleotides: TGTGCCAGCAGCTTGGACCGGACAGGTTGGCTTAACACAGATACGCAGTATTTT. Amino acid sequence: CASSLDRTGWLNTDTQYF.

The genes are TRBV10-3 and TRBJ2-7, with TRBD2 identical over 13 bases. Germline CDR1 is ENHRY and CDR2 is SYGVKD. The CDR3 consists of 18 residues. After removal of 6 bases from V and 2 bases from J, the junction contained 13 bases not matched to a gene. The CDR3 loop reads CAIRGTSGTYSPTYEQYF. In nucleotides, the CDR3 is TGTGCCATCAGGGGGACTAGCGGGACATACTCTCCTACCTACGAGCAGTACTTC.